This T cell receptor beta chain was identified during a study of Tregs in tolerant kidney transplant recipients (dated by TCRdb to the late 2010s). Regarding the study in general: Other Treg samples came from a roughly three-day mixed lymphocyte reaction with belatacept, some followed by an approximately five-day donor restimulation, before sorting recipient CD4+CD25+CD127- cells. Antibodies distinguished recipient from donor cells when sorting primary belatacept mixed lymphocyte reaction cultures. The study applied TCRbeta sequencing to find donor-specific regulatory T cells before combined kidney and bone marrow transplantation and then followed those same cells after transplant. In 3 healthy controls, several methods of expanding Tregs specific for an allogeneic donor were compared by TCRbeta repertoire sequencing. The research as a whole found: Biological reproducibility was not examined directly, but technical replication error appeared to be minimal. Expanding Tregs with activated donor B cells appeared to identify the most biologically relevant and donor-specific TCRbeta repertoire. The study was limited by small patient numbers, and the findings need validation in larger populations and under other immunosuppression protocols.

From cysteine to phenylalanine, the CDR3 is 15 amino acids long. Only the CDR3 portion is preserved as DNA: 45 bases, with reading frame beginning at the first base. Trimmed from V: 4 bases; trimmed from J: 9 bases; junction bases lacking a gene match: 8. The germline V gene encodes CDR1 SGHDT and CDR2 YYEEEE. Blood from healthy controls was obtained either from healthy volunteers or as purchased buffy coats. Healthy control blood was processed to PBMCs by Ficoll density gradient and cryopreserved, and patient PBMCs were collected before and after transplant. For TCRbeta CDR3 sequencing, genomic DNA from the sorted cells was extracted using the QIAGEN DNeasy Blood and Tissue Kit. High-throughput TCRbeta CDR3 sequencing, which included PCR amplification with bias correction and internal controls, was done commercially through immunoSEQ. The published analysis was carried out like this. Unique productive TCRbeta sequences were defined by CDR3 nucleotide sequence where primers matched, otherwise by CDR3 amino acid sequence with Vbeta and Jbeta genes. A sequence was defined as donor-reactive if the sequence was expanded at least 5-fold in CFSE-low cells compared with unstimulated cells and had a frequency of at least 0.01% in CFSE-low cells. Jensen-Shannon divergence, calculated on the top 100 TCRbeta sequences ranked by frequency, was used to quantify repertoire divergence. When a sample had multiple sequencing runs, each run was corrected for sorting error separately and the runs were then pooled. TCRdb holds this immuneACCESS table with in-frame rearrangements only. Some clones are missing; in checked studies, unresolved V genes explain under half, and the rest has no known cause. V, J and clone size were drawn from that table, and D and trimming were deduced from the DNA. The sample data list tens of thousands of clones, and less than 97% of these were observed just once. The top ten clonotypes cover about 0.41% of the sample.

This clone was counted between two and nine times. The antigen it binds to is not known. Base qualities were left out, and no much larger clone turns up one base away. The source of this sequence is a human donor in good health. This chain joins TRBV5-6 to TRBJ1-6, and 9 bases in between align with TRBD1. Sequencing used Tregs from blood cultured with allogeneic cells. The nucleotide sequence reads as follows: TGTGCCAGCAGCCGCCGGGACAGGGTGAGTTCACCCCTCCACTTT. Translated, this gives CASSRRDRVSSPLHF.